The 14 T cell receptor beta chains below were found in one sample sequenced in a study of blood T cell repertoires in COVID-19. Some clones are missing from TCRdb's copy, which holds only in-frame ones; the method was immunoSEQ multiplex PCR. The sample holds hundreds of thousands of clones, 87% seen once. The source material was peripheral blood. These TCRs come from a man in his 60s who had recovered from COVID-19.

This chain uses TRBV7-8 with TRBJ1-2, with a weak D call TRBD1 (5 bases). The ends were cut back, 5 bases at V and 7 bases at J, with 17 bases in the middle. The germline V gene encodes CDR1 SGHVS and CDR2 FQNEAQ. CDR3 size: 14 residues. Written as DNA, the CDR3 is TGTGCCAGCAGCCCGAACCTCAGGGTTAGTGGCTACACCTTC. Its protein product is CASSPNLRVSGYTF.

The V call is TRBV10-3, the J call TRBJ1-1; D is possibly TRBD1 (5 bases). Trimming stripped 4 bases from V and 1 base from J, with 10 bases between. This CDR3 is built from 14 residues. From germline, CDR1 is ENHRY and CDR2 SYGVKD. DNA of the CDR3: TGTGCCATCAGTGGACAGCTTCGGAACACTGAAGCTTTCTTT. Protein: CAISGQLRNTEAFF.

V and J are TRBV6-5 and TRBJ2-1, with D perhaps TRBD1 (7 bases). This CDR3 has 14 residues. V dropped 4 bases and J dropped 7 bases, with 14 bases sitting between them. Germline V CDR1 and CDR2: MNHEY, SVGAGI. The DNA of the CDR3 is TGTGCCAGCAGTTCCACCAGGGGGGTAAATGAGCAGTTCTTC. This translates into CASSSTRGVNEQFF.

V usage is TRBV2 and J usage is TRBJ2-1; 10 bases fit TRBD2. Trimming removed 2 bases from V and 7 bases from J; junction bases left unmatched: 8. Germline CDR1 is SNHLY and CDR2 is FYNNEI. The CDR3 is 16 amino acids. The CDR3: CASSERAGGLGNEQFF. The CDR3 DNA is TGTGCCAGCAGTGAACGAGCGGGGGGGCTGGGTAATGAGCAGTTCTTC.

This clone was counted only a few times. CDR3 sequence (DNA): TGTGCCAGCAGTGAAATCCCCCAGGCAGGGGCGCGCGAGCAGTACTTC. Its translation is CASSEIPQAGAREQYF. V gene TRBV6-1 combines with J gene TRBJ2-7, with D perhaps TRBD1 (6 bases). CDR1 MNHNS and CDR2 SASEGT come from the germline V gene. This CDR3 has 16 residues. V was shortened by 2 bases and J by 6 bases, with 20 bases between the two germline ends.

This clone was detected only a few times. This chain uses TRBV11-2 with TRBJ2-3, with 11 bases that match TRBD2. V shed 4 bases, J shed 2 bases, and the junction held 5 bases outside the gene matches. Germline V gene lookup returns CDR1 SGHAT and CDR2 FQNNGV. The CDR3 extends over 16 amino acids. DNA for the CDR3: TGTGCCAGCAGCTCAGGACTAGCGGGCCCCACAGATACGCAGTATTTT. Its protein is CASSSGLAGPTDTQYF.

The chain is built from TRBV7-9 and TRBJ2-1, with D possibly matching TRBD1 (6 bases). V was cut by 4 bases and J by 0 bases, with 19 bases left in between. Germline loops: CDR1 SEHNR, CDR2 FQNEAQ (reference sequence). CDR3 size: 18 residues. The CDR3 sequence: CASSSDPGQRSSYNEQFF. CDR3 nucleotides: TGTGCCAGCAGCTCCGACCCGGGACAACGTAGCTCCTACAATGAGCAGTTCTTC.

DNA for the CDR3: TGTGCCTGGACCACAGGGGGCATCAGGGGATCACCCCTCCACTTT. This codes for CAWTTGGIRGSPLHF. The chain employs TRBV30 and TRBJ1-6; TRBD1 aligns across 9 bases. This CDR3 contains 15 residues. J gave up 10 bases and V 4 bases, and 11 bases lay outside the gene matches. Germline-derived CDR1 and CDR2 are GTSNPN and SVGIG (reference sequence).

This clone was found once. The gene calls are TRBV6-5 and TRBJ1-3, with TRBD1 matching over 7 bases. The junction had 17 bases not matched to a gene; V was cut back by 11 bases and J by 7 bases. Looked up from germline, CDR1 is MNHEY and CDR2 is SVGAGI. CDR3 length: 15 amino acids. The CDR3: CAGRETGIKGNTIYF. DNA of the CDR3: TGTGCCGGGCGAGAGACAGGGATAAAAGGGAACACCATATATTTT.

This clone has a handful of counts. The rearrangement joins TRBV5-4 to TRBJ2-1; D gene uncertain. V lost 4 bases and J lost 7, with 12 bases in between. Germline-derived CDR1 and CDR2 are SGHNT and YYREEE (reference sequence). The CDR3 totals 13 residues. CDR3 in amino acids: CASSGDDPNEQFF. CDR3 sequence (DNA): TGTGCCAGCAGCGGAGATGATCCAAATGAGCAGTTCTTC.

The chain uses TRBV6-2 or TRBV6-3 and TRBJ2-3, with TRBD2 identical over 11 bases. Trimming removed 5 bases from V and 6 bases from J; junction bases left unmatched: 7. The CDR3 extends over 15 amino acids. Germline values: CDR1 MNHEY, CDR2 SVGEGT. CDR3 amino acids: CASSPVAGGPDTQYF. Here the CDR3 DNA reads TGTGCCAGCAGTCCCGTAGCGGGGGGGCCGGATACGCAGTATTTT.

The gene calls are TRBV19 and TRBJ2-3; D gene uncertain. Trimming left V 6 bases short and J 4 bases short, with 11 bases between. Germline CDR1 and CDR2: LNHDA and SQIVND (reference sequence). The length of the CDR3 is 13 residues. Here the CDR3 reads CASSHPSSDTQYF. The CDR3 nucleotides read TGTGCCAGTAGCCACCCGAGCTCAGATACGCAGTATTTT.

V gene TRBV5-4 combines with J gene TRBJ2-7; D perhaps matches TRBD1 (5 bases). The germline V gene encodes CDR1 SGHNT and CDR2 YYREEE (reference sequence). The ends were cut back, 7 bases at V and 4 bases at J, with 9 bases in the middle. This CDR3 comprises 11 residues. CDR3 loop: CASGQGYEQYF. The DNA of the CDR3 is TGTGCCAGCGGGCAGGGATACGAGCAGTACTTC. Based on the CDR3 plus reference TRBV5-4 and TRBJ2-7, the full variable domain is ETGVTQSPTHLIKTRGQQVTLRCSSQSGHNTVSWYQQALGQGPQFIFQYYREEENGRGNFPPRFSGLQFPNYSSELNVNALELDDSALYLCASGQGYEQYFGPGTRLTVT.

The V gene is TRBV3-1 (or the pseudogene TRBV3-2), the J gene TRBJ2-1; 14 bases map to TRBD2. The CDR3 runs to 15 residues. Germline trimming cut 3 bases from V and 7 bases from J; bases unmatched to any gene: 2. From germline, CDR1 is LGHDT and CDR2 YNNKEL (reference sequence). As DNA, the CDR3 is TGTGCCAGCAGCCAGGGACTAGCGGGGGTGAATGAGCAGTTCTTC. Translating it yields CASSQGLAGVNEQFF.